Below, 27 T cell receptor beta chains from the same sample are listed, as sequenced in a study of radiotherapy plus CTLA-4 blockade in lung cancer. Profiled with immunoSEQ multiplex PCR; TCRdb holds only in-frame clones, not every one. The sample lists 78,000 or so clones; about 88% were seen once. The material sequenced was peripheral blood, taken from a patient treated with radiotherapy plus ipilimumab. The receptors were sampled from a human donor with non-small cell lung cancer who had stable disease on radiotherapy plus ipilimumab.

Concerning this clone itself: The same CDR3 also results from other DNA sequences found in this sample. The genes are TRBV5-1 and TRBJ2-3, with no clear D. V was pared by 5 bases and J by 2 bases, with 3 bases between. CDR1 and CDR2 from the germline V gene are SGHRS and YFSETQ. The CDR3 has 11 residues. The CDR3 coding sequence is TGCGCCAGCAGTATCACAGATACGCAGTATTTT. This gives the protein CASSITDTQYF.

This sequence joins TRBV29-1 and TRBJ1-2, with 10 bases aligning to TRBD1. This CDR3 is built from 13 residues. The V and J ends lost 5 bases and 4 bases, in that order; junction bases with no gene match: 4. Germline loops: CDR1 SQVTM, CDR2 ANQGSEA. In nucleotides, the CDR3 is TGCAGCGTTAGAGGACAGGGGGGCTATGGCTACACCTTC. It codes for CSVRGQGGYGYTF.

CDR3 in DNA: TGTGCCAGCAGCTACAGGGAACGGGTTTCACCCCTCCACTTT. Translating it yields CASSYRERVSPLHF. The rearrangement joins TRBV6-1 to TRBJ1-6, with D possibly matching TRBD1 (6 bases). Germline CDR1 is MNHNS and CDR2 is SASEGT. Trimming shortened V by 6 bases and J by 9 bases, and 15 bases separated the two germline ends. This CDR3 comprises 14 residues.

This clone was observed a single time. The chain employs TRBV5-6 and TRBJ2-2; 12 bases map to TRBD2. There are 16 residues in the CDR3. Germline V lookup: CDR1 SGHDT, CDR2 YYEEEE. J lost 7 bases, V lost 3 bases, and 7 bases had no gene match. This CDR3 is CASSSRLAGDSGELFF. DNA of the CDR3: TGTGCCAGCAGCTCCAGACTAGCGGGAGATAGCGGGGAGCTGTTTTTT.

V is TRBV6-1 and J is TRBJ1-3; D may be TRBD1 (5 bases). V lost 7 bases to trimming and J lost 11 bases, with 15 bases between them. The CDR3 sequence is 12 residues long. Germline CDR1 MNHNS, CDR2 SASEGT. The CDR3 here is CASTSPGTPIYF. The CDR3 region has the DNA TGTGCCAGCACCTCCCCCGGGACCCCCATATATTTT.

The chain combines TRBV10-3 with TRBJ1-1; 8 bases agree with TRBD1. The V and J ends lost 5 bases and 1 base, in that order; junction bases with no gene match: 3. There are 14 residues in the CDR3. Germline V gene lookup returns CDR1 ENHRY and CDR2 SYGVKD. The CDR3 DNA follows: TGTGCCATCAGTAGACAGGGGAGGAACACTGAAGCTTTCTTT. Its translation: CAISRQGRNTEAFF.

The gene calls are TRBV10-3 and TRBJ2-7; D not certain. The CDR3 runs 12 residues. CDR1 is ENHRY and CDR2 is SYGVKD in the germline V gene. V lost 8 bases and J 1 base, leaving 9 bases between the germline ends. The CDR3 protein is CAIGQGSYEQYF. In DNA, the CDR3 is TGTGCCATCGGTCAAGGGTCCTACGAGCAGTACTTC.

The CDR3 reads CASSLGRQETQYF. Written as DNA, the CDR3 is TGTGCCAGCAGCTTGGGCCGCCAAGAGACCCAGTACTTC. The chain recombines TRBV5-4 with TRBJ2-5; no reliable D call. Per germline, CDR1 SGHNT and CDR2 YYREEE (reference sequence). This CDR3 has 13 amino acids. Trimming took off 0 bases at V and 1 base at J, with 4 bases between the two ends.

The chain couples TRBV10-2 to TRBJ2-3; no firm D call. The V gene's germline CDR1 is WSHSY and CDR2 SAAADI. The CDR3 is 17 residues long. Deletions cut 0 bases from V and 2 bases from J, with 15 bases between. CDR3 amino acids: CASSESWPFPSTDTQYF. CDR3 bases: TGCGCCAGCAGTGAGTCTTGGCCTTTCCCTTCCACAGATACGCAGTATTTT.

The chain joins TRBV11-3 to TRBJ2-1; 9 bases fit TRBD1. Germline V gene sequence: CDR1 SGHNT, CDR2 YENEEA. V lost 0 bases, J lost 1 base, and 4 bases stayed unmatched. The CDR3 runs to 17 residues. This CDR3 reads CASSLDPGQGSYNEQFF. The DNA of the CDR3 is TGTGCCAGCAGCTTAGATCCCGGACAGGGGTCCTACAATGAGCAGTTCTTC.

This chain links TRBV14 with TRBJ2-2; D is possibly TRBD1 or TRBD2 (5 bases each). CDR1 is SGHDN and CDR2 is FVKESK in the germline V gene. The germline V and J ends were trimmed by 2 bases and 5 bases, with 18 bases remaining between them. The CDR3 sequence is 17 residues long. The CDR3 here is CASSQFAGLGDTGELFF. The DNA of the CDR3 is TGTGCCAGCAGCCAATTTGCCGGTTTGGGGGATACCGGGGAGCTGTTTTTT.

The chain links TRBV6-1 to TRBJ2-5, with 11 positions matching TRBD1. J gave up 5 bases and V 7 bases, and 6 bases lay outside the gene matches. The germline CDR1 and CDR2 sequences are MNHNS and SASEGT. The CDR3 extends over 14 amino acids. The CDR3 nucleotides are TGTGCCAGCAACCGGGACAGGGGGGACGAGACCCAGTACTTC. Translation: CASNRDRGDETQYF.

The J gene is TRBJ2-3, the V gene TRBV7-3, with 8 positions matching TRBD2. Per the germline V gene, CDR1 is SGHTA and CDR2 is FQGTGA. V lost 5 bases to trimming and J lost 3 bases; unmatched junction nucleotides: 13. This CDR3 has 17 amino acids. Here the CDR3 reads CASSPPGNGRGTDTQYF. The CDR3 coding sequence is TGTGCCAGCAGCCCCCCGGGGAACGGGAGGGGGACAGATACGCAGTATTTT.

V gene TRBV7-8 combines with J gene TRBJ2-2, with TRBD1 matching over 8 bases. The germline V gene encodes CDR1 SGHVS and CDR2 FQNEAQ. V gave up 4 bases and J gave up 4 bases; unmatched junction bases: 5. The CDR3 extends over 15 amino acids. The CDR3 DNA sequence: TGTGCCAGCAGCTCAGGGGGCAGCGGCACCGGGGAGCTGTTTTTT. As protein: CASSSGGSGTGELFF. The whole variable domain, remainder taken from reference TRBV7-8 and TRBJ2-2, is GAGVSQSPRYKVAKRGQDVALRCDPISGHVSLFWYQQALGQGPEFLTYFQNEAQLDKSGLPSDRFFAERPEGSVSTLKIQRTQQEDSAVYLCASSSGGSGTGELFFGEGSRLTVL.

This clone was detected a few times. The chain employs TRBV19 and TRBJ1-5, with D uncertain. V was pared by 3 bases and J by 0 bases, with 15 bases between. CDR1 and CDR2 (germline): LNHDA, SQIVND (reference sequence). The CDR3 length is 17 residues. The CDR3 sequence: CASSISGSQYSNQPQHF. CDR3 nucleotide sequence: TGTGCCAGTAGTATTAGTGGCAGCCAGTATAGCAATCAGCCCCAGCATTTT.

The chain is built from TRBV7-3 and TRBJ2-3; D uncertain. The CDR3 runs to 12 residues. Trimming stripped 5 bases from V and 6 bases from J, with 9 bases between. The germline gives CDR1 SGHTA, CDR2 FQGTGA. The CDR3 spells CASSPSGDTQYF. The CDR3 DNA reads as TGTGCCAGCAGCCCTTCCGGGGATACGCAGTATTTT.

This clone has only one observation. V gene TRBV9 combines with J gene TRBJ2-3; D gene unclear. The V end lost 0 bases, the J end lost 0 bases, and 8 bases lay between the germline ends. This CDR3 is 15 amino acids long. Looked up from germline, CDR1 is SGDLS and CDR2 is YYNGEE. CDR3 DNA: TGTGCCAGCAGCGTAGGTTCGGCTAGCACAGATACGCAGTATTTT. Residues: CASSVGSASTDTQYF.

The chain uses TRBV2 and TRBJ1-1, with D perhaps TRBD1 (6 bases). V was cut by 8 bases and J by 5 bases, with 12 bases left in between. Germline CDR1 is SNHLY and CDR2 is FYNNEI. The CDR3 has 12 residues. CDR3 loop: CASPQGRTEAFF. The CDR3 DNA follows: TGTGCCAGCCCCCAGGGGAGGACTGAAGCTTTCTTT.

This chain links TRBV28 with TRBJ1-4; 7 nucleotides agree with TRBD1. The germline CDR1 and CDR2 sequences are MDHEN and SYDVKM. With 5 bases clipped from V and 7 bases from J, the junction kept 7 bases outside the gene matches. This CDR3 has 14 amino acids. The DNA of the CDR3 is TGTGCCAGCAGTCGAGGGGGCTCAGGTGAAAAACTGTTTTTT. It encodes CASSRGGSGEKLFF. The full variable domain, with the rest looked up from reference TRBV28 and TRBJ1-4, is DVKVTQSSRYLVKRTGEKVFLECVQDMDHENMFWYRQDPGLGLRLIYFSYDVKMKEKGDIPEGYSVSREKKERFSLILESASTNQTSMYLCASSRGGSGEKLFFGSGTQLSVL.

This clone was seen more than once but under ten times. The chain recombines TRBV7-9 with TRBJ1-5; D gene unclear. Trimming shortened V by 0 bases and J by 4 bases, and 7 bases separated the two germline ends. Germline V gene lookup returns CDR1 SEHNR and CDR2 FQNEAQ (reference sequence). CDR3 length: 14 amino acids. CDR3 protein: CASSLATANQPQHF. The CDR3 DNA follows: TGTGCCAGCAGCTTAGCAACAGCTAATCAGCCCCAGCATTTT. The full variable domain, its missing parts supplied by reference TRBV7-9 and TRBJ1-5, is DTGVSQNPRHKITKRGQNVTFRCDPISEHNRLYWYRQTLGQGPEFLTYFQNEAQLEKSRLLSDRFSAERPKGSFSTLEIQRTEQGDSAMYLCASSLATANQPQHFGDGTRLSIL.

This clone appeared a single time. The V call is TRBV18, the J call TRBJ2-1, with D possibly matching TRBD1 (6 bases). This CDR3 is 15 amino acids long. Trimming stripped 3 bases from V and 0 bases from J, with 9 bases between. The germline CDR1 and CDR2 sequences are KGHSH and LQKENI. Here the CDR3 DNA reads TGTGCCAGCTCACCGACAGGTCCCTCCTACAATGAGCAGTTCTTC. It translates to CASSPTGPSYNEQFF.

The V and J genes are TRBV5-6 and TRBJ1-5; TRBD1 agrees at 10 bases. The V gene's germline CDR1 is SGHDT and CDR2 YYEEEE. Trimming at V came to 0 bases and at J to 9 bases, leaving 6 bases not matched to a gene. This CDR3 contains 15 residues. This CDR3 reads CASSLGQGAGRPQHF. In DNA, the CDR3 is TGTGCCAGCAGCTTGGGACAGGGGGCCGGCAGGCCCCAGCATTTT.

V is TRBV14 and J is TRBJ1-5; 7 bases match TRBD1. Germline-derived CDR1 and CDR2 are SGHDN and FVKESK. After removal of 4 bases from V and 1 base from J, the junction contained 1 base not matched to a gene. The CDR3 covers 14 residues. Here the CDR3 reads CASSLQGSNQPQHF. The DNA for the CDR3 is TGTGCCAGCAGCCTACAGGGGAGCAATCAGCCCCAGCATTTT.

This chain connects TRBV27 to TRBJ2-7, with D hard to call. The CDR3 spans 14 residues. Germline V lookup: CDR1 MNHEY, CDR2 SMNVEV (reference sequence). Trimming cost V 3 bases and J 1 base, with 10 bases left between them. CDR3 loop: CASSFREGSYEQYF. Written as DNA, the CDR3 is TGTGCCAGCAGTTTCCGCGAAGGGTCCTACGAGCAGTACTTC.

Only a few counts were recorded for this clone. The chain joins TRBV6-6 to TRBJ1-2; D unresolved. The germline V and J ends were trimmed by 6 bases and 8 bases, with 19 bases remaining between them. Germline V gene data show CDR1 as MNHNY and CDR2 as SVGAGI (reference sequence). This CDR3 is built from 14 residues. CDR3 nucleotides: TGTGCCAGCAGGCCGTGGAGGGAATTAGAAGGCTACACCTTC. Translating it yields CASRPWRELEGYTF.

This clone was detected once. The rearrangement links TRBV19 to TRBJ1-5, with 8 bases lining up with TRBD1. V was clipped by 7 bases and J by 2 bases; unmatched bases: 1. Germline V CDR1 and CDR2: LNHDA, SQIVND (reference sequence). CDR3 length: 13 amino acids. The CDR3 DNA reads as TGTGCCAGTAAGGACAGGGGCAATCAGCCCCAGCATTTT. The encoded protein is CASKDRGNQPQHF.

The genes are TRBV5-1 and TRBJ2-7; a possible D gene is TRBD1 (5 bases). The germline V gene has CDR1 SGHRS and CDR2 YFSETQ. The V end lost 0 bases, the J end lost 6 bases, and 13 bases lay between the germline ends. The CDR3 is 14 residues long. This CDR3 is CASSLEQVRREQYF. CDR3 bases: TGCGCCAGCAGCTTGGAACAGGTGCGACGCGAGCAGTACTTC.